The sequence of this T cell receptor (beta chain) was determined in a study of T cell repertoires in cytomegalovirus infection. Turning to the study itself: Matching HLA type, along with CMV infection, was indicated by public TCR beta signatures. Study-level points and caveats: Accumulated public TCR beta family frequency recognized individuals carrying CMV together with the relevant HLA. CMV-specific TCR beta clonotypes restricted by HLA-C were the ones dominating the ex vivo response.

This clonotype has at least ten counts. Its antigen is undetermined. The CDR3 consists of 18 residues. V shed 6 bases and J 0 bases; nucleotides not matched to a gene: 11. Germline CDR1 MNHNS, CDR2 SASEGT. TCRdb itself ran the reads through MiXCR, one entry per CDR3 protein. The sample shows around 280,000 distinct CDR3 sequences, around 15% of them seen only once. This TCR came from a human donor in good health (CMV status not recorded). Some clones in this sample may be carry-over from other donors' samples. The chain carries TRBV6-1 and TRBJ2-3; 11 nucleotides line up with TRBD2. Sequencing was performed on PBMCs. CDR3 sequence: CASRYGTSGSFSTDTQYF. For the CDR3, the DNA is TGTGCCAGCAGATACGGGACTAGCGGTTCTTTCAGCACAGATACGCAGTATTTT.